Described below is a single TCR beta chain sequence and its context. Its antigen is still unknown. No per-base quality is available; no much larger clone lies one base away. Collaborating institutions collected whole blood in K2EDTA tubes following their own protocols. For TCRbeta analysis, collaborators shipped samples as frozen whole blood, isolated PBMCs, or DNA extracted from either of those sample types. This sample was included in a study of blood T cell repertoires in COVID-19 (dated by TCRdb to 2018 to 2020). The study in broad terms: The collaborator samples originated in the United States, Italy and Spain and spanned the acute and convalescent phases of COVID-19. The prospective study material was composed of cDNA or gDNA derived from T cells, B-cell-depleted T cells, or PBMCs. Deeply sampled blood TCRbeta repertoires from subjects exposed to, actively infected with, or recovered from COVID-19 were included in the dataset. The repertoires were released in a freely available public database intended as a resource for research on the immune response to SARS-CoV-2. The samples were drawn from two sources: the first 160 participants of the ongoing ImmuneRACE study, and 950 to 1,500 subjects contributed by 6 global collaborators. The sample metadata nearly always contained a de-identified subject ID, COVID-19 status, age in years and sex. Where HLA class I and class II types were available, the types were taken from metadata supplied by the sample provider, not from assay-based typing.

The immunoSEQ Assay, a bias-controlled multiplex PCR, was used to amplify TCRbeta CDR3 regions from genomic DNA. On the study's bioinformatics: The number of nucleated cells in each sample was estimated from the amplification of reference gene primers within the assay. Sequence reads were collapsed and filtered to measure the absolute abundance of every unique TCRbeta CDR3 rearrangement. For each sample, productive Simpson clonality was calculated by taking the square root of Simpson's diversity index across productive rearrangements. Here the immuneACCESS table is served through TCRdb, limited to in-frame sequences with V and J called. Missing clones are a known gap in these copies; in checked studies unresolved V genes cover under half, and the rest lacks a known reason. V, J and clone size are those of that table, while D and trimming were read from the DNA. For this sample the table gives 90,000 or so clones, of which around 72% were detected only once. Over 13% of the sample comes from the top ten.

Study-wide findings and limitations: The amount of clinical and demographic metadata varied by source and participant and was provided uncurated.

Trimming costs V 0 bases and J 2 bases, and their ends lie 8 bases apart. The germline V gene supplies CDR1 SGDLS and CDR2 YYNGEE. The CDR3 measures 15 amino acids from cysteine to phenylalanine. The kept DNA is CDR3 alone, 45 bases in frame from the first base. The sequence was obtained from a woman of 80 years or more with acute or convalescent COVID-19. The rearrangement joined TRBV9 to TRBJ2-2, with the D gene not clear enough to name. The sequencing input was peripheral blood. The nucleotide sequence reads as follows: TGTGCCAGCAGCGTAGCGACATCAAACACCGGGGAGCTGTTTTTT. It encodes CASSVATSNTGELFF.